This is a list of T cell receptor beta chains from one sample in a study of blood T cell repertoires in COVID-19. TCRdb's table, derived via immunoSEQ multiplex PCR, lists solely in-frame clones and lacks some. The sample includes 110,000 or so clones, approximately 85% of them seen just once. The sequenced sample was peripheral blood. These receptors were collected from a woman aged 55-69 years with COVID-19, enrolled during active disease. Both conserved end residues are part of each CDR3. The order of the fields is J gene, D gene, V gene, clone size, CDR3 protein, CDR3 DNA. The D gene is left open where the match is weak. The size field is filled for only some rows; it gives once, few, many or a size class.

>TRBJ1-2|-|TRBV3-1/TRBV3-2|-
CASSQVGGGGGYTF
TGTGCCAGCAGCCAGGTGGGGGGAGGCGGTGGCTACACCTTC
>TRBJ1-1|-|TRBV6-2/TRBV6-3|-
CASSYGAPATAFF
TGTGCCAGCAGTTATGGGGCCCCCGCAACTGCTTTCTTT
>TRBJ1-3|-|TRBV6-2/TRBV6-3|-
CASSYFGRGGNTIYF
TGTGCCAGCAGTTACTTCGGCAGGGGAGGAAACACCATATATTTT
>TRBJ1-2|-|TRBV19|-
CASSVQQDYGYTF
TGTGCCAGTAGTGTCCAACAGGACTATGGCTACACCTTC
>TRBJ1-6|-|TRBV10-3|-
CAISVGRGSPLHF
TGTGCCATCAGCGTCGGTCGAGGATCACCCCTCCACTTT
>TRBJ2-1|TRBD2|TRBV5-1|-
CASSLVPSGYNEQFF
TGCGCCAGCAGCTTGGTGCCTAGCGGGTACAATGAGCAGTTCTTC
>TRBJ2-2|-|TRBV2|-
CASSTFTGTGELFF
TGTGCCAGCAGTACCTTCACGGGCACCGGGGAGCTGTTTTTT
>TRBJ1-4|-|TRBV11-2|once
CASSLEREGTEKLFF
TGTGCCAGCAGCTTAGAGAGGGAGGGGACTGAAAAACTGTTTTTT
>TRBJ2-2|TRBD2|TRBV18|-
CASSPRGTSSAGELFF
TGTGCCAGCTCACCAAGGGGGACTAGTAGTGCCGGGGAGCTGTTTTTT
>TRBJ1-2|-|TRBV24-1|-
CATSDLGTLNYGYTF
TGTGCCACCAGTGATTTAGGGACTCTTAACTATGGCTACACCTTC
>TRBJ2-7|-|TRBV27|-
CASGGAYYEQYF
TGTGCCAGCGGGGGGGCTTACTACGAGCAGTACTTC
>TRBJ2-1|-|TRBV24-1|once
CATSDPLGVRGNEQFF
TGTGCCACCAGTGACCCCCTAGGGGTCAGGGGTAATGAGCAGTTCTTC
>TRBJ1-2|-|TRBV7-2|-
CASSPEGQGTHQYGYTF
TGTGCCAGCAGCCCCGAGGGGCAGGGGACACACCAATATGGCTACACCTTC
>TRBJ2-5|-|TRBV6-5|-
CASSYSTGEETQYF
TGTGCCAGCAGTTACTCGACGGGGGAGGAGACCCAGTACTTC
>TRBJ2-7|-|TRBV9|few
CASSASWGSEQYF
TGTGCCAGCAGCGCCAGTTGGGGCAGCGAGCAGTACTTC
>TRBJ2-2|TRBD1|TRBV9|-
CASSARTGSTGELFF
TGTGCCAGCAGCGCTCGGACAGGGTCTACCGGGGAGCTGTTTTTT
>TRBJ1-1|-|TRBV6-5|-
CASSFDPRGVTEAFF
TGTGCCAGCAGTTTCGACCCCCGGGGGGTCACTGAAGCTTTCTTT
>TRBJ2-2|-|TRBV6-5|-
CASKIGGLKAGELFF
TGTGCCAGCAAGATAGGGGGATTGAAGGCCGGGGAGCTGTTTTTT
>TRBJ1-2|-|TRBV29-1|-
CSVGDSNYGYTF
TGCAGCGTCGGCGACAGCAACTATGGCTACACCTTC
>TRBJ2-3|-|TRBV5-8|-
CASSLDVGAVDTQYF
TGTGCCAGCAGCTTGGATGTAGGGGCGGTAGATACGCAGTATTTT
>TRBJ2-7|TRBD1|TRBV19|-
CASSISGTGDYEQYF
TGTGCCAGTAGTATAAGCGGGACAGGGGACTACGAGCAGTACTTC
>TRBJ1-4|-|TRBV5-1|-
CASSLSGRDAEKLFF
TGCGCCAGCAGCTTATCTGGCAGGGATGCGGAAAAACTGTTTTTT
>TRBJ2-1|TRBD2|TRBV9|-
CASSVDSGGYNEQFF
TGTGCCAGCAGCGTAGATAGCGGGGGCTACAATGAGCAGTTCTTC
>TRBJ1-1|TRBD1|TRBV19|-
CASSSGQATGGAFF
TGTGCCAGTAGTTCGGGACAGGCCACGGGGGGAGCTTTCTTT
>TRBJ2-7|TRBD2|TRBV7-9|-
CASTAGGGDKKYEQYF
TGTGCCAGCACCGCCGGTGGGGGGGATAAGAAATACGAGCAGTACTTC
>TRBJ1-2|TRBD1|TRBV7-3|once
CASSPTGGDVYGYTF
TGTGCCAGCAGCCCCACAGGGGGGGACGTCTATGGCTACACCTTC
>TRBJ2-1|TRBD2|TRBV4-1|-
CASRELAGASYNEQFF
TGCGCCAGCAGGGAACTAGCGGGGGCCTCCTACAATGAGCAGTTCTTC
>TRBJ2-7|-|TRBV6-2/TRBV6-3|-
CASSYFDRPGPYEQYF
TGTGCCAGCAGTTACTTCGACAGGCCCGGACCCTACGAGCAGTACTTC
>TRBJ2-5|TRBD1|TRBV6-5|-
CASSYGTGGQETQYF
TGTGCCAGCAGTTACGGGACAGGGGGCCAAGAGACCCAGTACTTC
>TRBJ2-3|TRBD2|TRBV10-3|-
CAIRDGGASTDTQYF
TGTGCCATCCGAGACGGGGGGGCGAGCACAGATACGCAGTATTTT
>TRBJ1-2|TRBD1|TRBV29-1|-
CSGGWQDRTNYGYTF
TGCAGCGGGGGCTGGCAGGACAGGACTAACTATGGCTACACCTTC
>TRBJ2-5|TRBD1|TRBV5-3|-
CARRRQGVRETQYF
TGTGCCAGAAGACGGCAGGGGGTTAGAGAGACCCAGTACTTC
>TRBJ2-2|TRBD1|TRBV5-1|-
CASRHSTGITGELFF
TGCGCCAGCAGGCACTCGACAGGGATCACCGGGGAGCTGTTTTTT
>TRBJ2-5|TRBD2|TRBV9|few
CASSVLASGGAFGETQYF
TGTGCCAGCAGCGTATTAGCTAGCGGGGGCGCTTTTGGGGAGACCCAGTACTTC
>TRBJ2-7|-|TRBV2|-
CASSEPIQGVGAYEQYF
TGTGCCAGCAGTGAGCCTATACAGGGTGTCGGGGCCTACGAGCAGTACTTC
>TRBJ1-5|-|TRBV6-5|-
CASSSTTDQPQHF
TGTGCCAGCAGTTCCACTACGGATCAGCCCCAGCATTTT
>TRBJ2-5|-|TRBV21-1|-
CASSKVREETQYF
TGTGCCAGCAGCAAAGTGAGGGAAGAGACCCAGTACTTC
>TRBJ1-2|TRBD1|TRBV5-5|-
CASSLWDRVEDGYTF
TGTGCCAGCAGCTTGTGGGACAGGGTGGAGGATGGCTACACCTTC
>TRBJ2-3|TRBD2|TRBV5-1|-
CASSRTGTSGGADTQYF
TGCGCCAGCAGTCGGACCGGGACTAGCGGGGGGGCTGATACGCAGTATTTT
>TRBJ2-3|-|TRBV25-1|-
CASSERERAADTQYF
TGTGCCAGCAGTGAAAGGGAGCGGGCCGCAGATACGCAGTATTTT
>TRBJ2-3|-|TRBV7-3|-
CASSPSQGRVTDTQYF
TGTGCCAGCAGCCCCTCCCAGGGGCGGGTCACAGATACGCAGTATTTT
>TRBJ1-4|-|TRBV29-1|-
CSVSVRGASEKLFF
TGCAGCGTTTCCGTCCGGGGGGCGAGCGAAAAACTGTTTTTT
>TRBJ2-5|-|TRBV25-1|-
CASSEPGEETQYF
TGTGCCAGCAGTGAACCAGGGGAAGAGACCCAGTACTTC
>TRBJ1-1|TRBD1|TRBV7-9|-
CASSRQGDTEAFF
TGTGCCAGCAGCCGACAGGGAGACACTGAAGCTTTCTTT
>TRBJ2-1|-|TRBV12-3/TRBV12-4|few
CASSFPGNEQFF
TGTGCCAGCAGTTTTCCAGGCAATGAGCAGTTCTTC
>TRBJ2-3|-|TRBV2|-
CASKGGIVADTQYF
TGTGCCAGCAAGGGAGGTATAGTCGCAGATACGCAGTATTTT
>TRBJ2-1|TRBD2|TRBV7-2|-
CASSLSVSSGTYNEQFF
TGTGCCAGCAGCTTATCCGTCTCTAGCGGCACCTACAATGAGCAGTTCTTC
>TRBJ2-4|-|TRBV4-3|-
CASSQTFLQSGGNIQYF
TGCGCCAGCAGCCAGACCTTCCTTCAGTCTGGGGGGAACATTCAGTACTTC
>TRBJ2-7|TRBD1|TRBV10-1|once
CATSDRVYGEQYF
TGCGCCACCTCCGACAGGGTATACGGCGAGCAGTACTTC
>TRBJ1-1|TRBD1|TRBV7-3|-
CASSPIGGQSEAFF
TGTGCCAGCAGCCCCATTGGGGGACAGAGTGAAGCTTTCTTT
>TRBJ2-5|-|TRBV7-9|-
CASSLRQRETQYF
TGTGCCAGCAGCTTACGACAGAGGGAGACCCAGTACTTC
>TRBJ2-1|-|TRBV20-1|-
CSAQPGYEQFF
TGCAGTGCACAGCCGGGGTATGAGCAGTTCTTC
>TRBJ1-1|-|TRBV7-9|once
CASSSGSNTEAFF
TGTGCCAGCAGCTCCGGGTCGAACACTGAAGCTTTCTTT
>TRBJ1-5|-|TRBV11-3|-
CASSLDCCVTVQPQHF
TGTGCCAGCAGCTTAGATTGTTGTGTGACAGTTCAGCCCCAGCATTTT
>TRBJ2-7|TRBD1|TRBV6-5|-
CASTLSTGQGVEQYF
TGTGCCAGCACTCTAAGTACCGGACAGGGGGTAGAGCAGTACTTC